Following are 24 T cell receptor beta chains from one sample sequenced in a study of post-analysis software for immune sequencing data. General observations from the study: TRBV segments more frequent in patients than in controls numbered five and included TRBV5-6, TRBV5-1 and TRBV20-1.

These TCRs' antigens remain unknown. Unique molecular identifiers were built into the TCR beta cDNA libraries. TCRdb re-derived calls from the PCR reads in MiXCR, one entry per CDR3 protein. The table has approximately 660,000 distinct CDR3 sequences, 55% to 60% seen once. Sequenced: blood. Receptors were obtained from a girl aged 2 to 9 with multiple sclerosis.

This clonotype was seen more than once but under ten times. This sequence joins TRBV12-3 or TRBV12-4 and TRBJ1-2; no firm D call. The CDR3 loop spans 14 amino acids. V was clipped by 5 bases and J by 1 base, with 11 bases between them. The CDR3 DNA sequence: TGTGCCAGCAGTCCGTCCGGGAATAACTATGGCTACACCTTC. Encoded protein: CASSPSGNNYGYTF.

J is TRBJ2-3 and V is TRBV5-1; D unresolved. CDR1 is SGHRS and CDR2 is YFSETQ in the germline V gene. This CDR3 comprises 13 residues. The germline V and J ends were trimmed by 5 bases and 4 bases, with 11 bases remaining between them. CDR3 DNA: TGCGCCAGCAGACCTACAGAGGCAGATACGCAGTATTTT. Translating gives CASRPTEADTQYF.

This chain uses TRBV7-3 with TRBJ1-1, with D hard to call. Germline-derived CDR1 and CDR2 are SGHTA and FQGTGA. CDR3 length equals 13 residues. Trimming took 5 bases from V and 1 from J, leaving 8 bases between them. CDR3 sequence: CASSPNQNTEAFF. The CDR3 region has the DNA TGTGCCAGCAGCCCCAATCAGAACACTGAAGCTTTCTTT.

In nucleotides, the CDR3 is TGCAGTGCCTTCCCTAGCGGGGGGACCCCTGGGGAGCAGTTCTTC. Protein: CSAFPSGGTPGEQFF. The chain couples TRBV20-1 to TRBJ2-1; 11 bases align to TRBD2. V lost 6 bases and J lost 10; bases outside the gene matches: 14. Germline V CDR1 and CDR2: DFQATT, SNEGSKA (reference sequence). This CDR3 is built from 15 residues.

The CDR3 DNA follows: TGCAGCGTTGAAACGTTGTCAGGGGGCTCACCGGCTTTCTTT. Translating gives CSVETLSGGSPAFF. This rearrangement joins TRBV29-1 to TRBJ1-1, with 8 bases that match TRBD1. The CDR3 extends over 14 amino acids. J lost 11 bases, V lost 2 bases, and 13 bases had no gene match. Germline CDR1 reads SQVTM; CDR2 reads ANQGSEA.

This chain connects TRBV7-2 to TRBJ2-1; tentatively, D is TRBD1 (6 bases). The germline gives CDR1 SGHTA, CDR2 FQGNSA. V lost 4 bases to trimming and J lost 9 bases, with 19 bases between them. This CDR3 is 15 amino acids long. CDR3 coding DNA: TGTGCCAGCAGCTCCTACCCCTATGACAGGCGTGAGCAGTTCTTC. This translates into CASSSYPYDRREQFF.

V usage is TRBV20-1 and J usage is TRBJ2-3, with 9 nucleotides matching TRBD2. This CDR3 has 17 amino acids. Looked up from germline, CDR1 is DFQATT and CDR2 is SNEGSKA (reference sequence). The junction had 12 bases not matched to a gene; V was cut back by 5 bases and J by 0 bases. CDR3 in DNA: TGCAGTGCTCTACCAGGCGGGAGGGTAGAGAGCACAGATACGCAGTATTTT. Translating it yields CSALPGGRVESTDTQYF.

This chain joins TRBV7-9 and TRBJ2-3, with 9 bases identical to TRBD1. The CDR3 runs 15 residues. V shed 5 bases and J 1 base; nucleotides not matched to a gene: 4. CDR1 is SEHNR and CDR2 is FQNEAQ in the germline V gene (reference sequence). CDR3 DNA sequence: TGTGCCAGCAGCCGTCGGGACAGGGGCACAGATACGCAGTATTTT. It yields the protein CASSRRDRGTDTQYF.

The V and J genes are TRBV6-4 and TRBJ2-1; 15 bases fit TRBD2. Germline CDR1 reads MRHNA; CDR2 reads SNTAGT. V trimming: 6 bases; J trimming: 0 bases; junction bases outside the gene matches: 12. The CDR3 extends over 20 amino acids. CDR3 nucleotides: TGTGCCAGCAGCTACAATCCGGGACTAGCGGGGGGCAGCTCCTACAATGAGCAGTTCTTC. Encoded protein: CASSYNPGLAGGSSYNEQFF.

The genes are TRBV7-2 and TRBJ2-5, with D unclear. From germline, CDR1 is SGHTA and CDR2 FQGNSA. Trimming left V 1 base short and J 5 bases short, with 11 bases between. This CDR3 region has 14 residues. As DNA, the CDR3 is TGTGCCAGCAGCTTAGGCTGGGGTTCGGAGACCCAGTACTTC. This translates into CASSLGWGSETQYF.

CDR3 DNA sequence: TGCGCCAGCAGCTTGGAAGGACATAGGAGCTCCTACGAGCAGTACTTC. It specifies CASSLEGHRSSYEQYF. This chain joins TRBV5-1 and TRBJ2-7, with D perhaps matching TRBD1 (5 bases). V lost 0 bases and J lost 0, with 13 bases in between. The CDR3 extends over 16 amino acids. Germline CDR1 reads SGHRS; CDR2 reads YFSETQ.

There are a few counts of this clonotype. A single base separates this from a much larger clone, so it may be a read error. The CDR3 DNA follows: TGTGCCAGCAGCTTGACGTCTAGCGGGGGGGAGACCCAGTACTTC. Amino acid sequence: CASSLTSSGGETQYF. This chain links TRBV7-2 with TRBJ2-5; 11 nucleotides line up with TRBD2. Germline V gene lookup returns CDR1 SGHTA and CDR2 FQGNSA. The length of the CDR3 is 15 residues. J gave up 5 bases and V 3 bases, and 5 bases lay outside the gene matches.

This clonotype was recorded a few times. The chain employs TRBV7-8 and TRBJ2-3, with D hard to call. The length of the CDR3 is 12 residues. Deletions cut 8 bases from V and 6 bases from J, with 12 bases between. The V gene's germline CDR1 is SGHVS and CDR2 FQNEAQ. CDR3 protein: CASARVWDTQYF. The CDR3 nucleotides read TGTGCCAGCGCCCGGGTTTGGGATACGCAGTATTTT. The full variable domain, rest sourced from reference TRBV7-8 and TRBJ2-3, is GAGVSQSPRYKVAKRGQDVALRCDPISGHVSLFWYQQALGQGPEFLTYFQNEAQLDKSGLPSDRFFAERPEGSVSTLKIQRTQQEDSAVYLCASARVWDTQYFGPGTRLTVL.

V and J are TRBV12-3 or TRBV12-4 and TRBJ2-1; D is unclear. The CDR3 is 14 residues long. The ends were cut back, 2 bases at V and 5 bases at J, with 10 bases in the middle. The CDR3 DNA reads as TGTGCCAGCAGTTTATCCCGCGGTAACAATGAGCAGTTCTTC. Translation: CASSLSRGNNEQFF.

In this sample, this clonotype turned up a few times. This chain joins TRBV20-1 and TRBJ2-7; 8 bases are shared with TRBD1. Looked up from germline, CDR1 is DFQATT and CDR2 is SNEGSKA (reference sequence). There are 13 residues in the CDR3. The V segment lost 5 bases and the J segment 2 bases; nucleotides outside the gene matches: 5. CDR3 coding DNA: TGCAGTGCTGGAGGACAGGGCCCCTACGAGCAGTACTTC. Protein product: CSAGGQGPYEQYF.

This rearrangement joins TRBV7-8 to TRBJ2-2; D ambiguous. The germline V gene encodes CDR1 SGHVS and CDR2 FQNEAQ. V lost 1 base to trimming and J lost 6 bases, with 18 bases between them. This CDR3 contains 17 residues. The CDR3 DNA is TGTGCCAGCAGCTTAGGATCGGTCCTAGTGAGCGCCGGGGAGCTGTTTTTT. It encodes CASSLGSVLVSAGELFF. Looking up the rest from reference TRBV7-8 and TRBJ2-2 gives the full variable domain: GAGVSQSPRYKVAKRGQDVALRCDPISGHVSLFWYQQALGQGPEFLTYFQNEAQLDKSGLPSDRFFAERPEGSVSTLKIQRTQQEDSAVYLCASSLGSVLVSAGELFFGEGSRLTVL.

This clonotype was seen a few times. The chain joins TRBV29-1 to TRBJ2-5; 8 bases agree with TRBD1. The CDR3 is 13 residues long. V lost 3 bases and J lost 5; bases outside the gene matches: 5. Germline lookup yields CDR1 SQVTM and CDR2 ANQGSEA. Here the CDR3 reads CSVEVRGLETQYF. In DNA form, the CDR3 reads TGCAGCGTTGAGGTCAGGGGGCTTGAGACCCAGTACTTC.

The chain carries TRBV28 and TRBJ2-5; 9 nucleotides align to TRBD1. The V and J ends lost 5 bases and 4 bases, in that order; junction bases with no gene match: 11. CDR1 MDHEN and CDR2 SYDVKM come from the germline V gene. This CDR3 spans 16 amino acids. In DNA, the CDR3 is TGTGCCAGCAGTCCCCATCCGGGACAGGGATCAGAGACCCAGTACTTC. The encoded protein is CASSPHPGQGSETQYF.

The chain has TRBV12-5 and TRBJ2-7; D not resolved. The end of the DNA fits TRBJ2-5 better, so the J call may be wrong. Germline values: CDR1 LGHNT, CDR2 FRNRAP. This CDR3 region has 14 residues. The CDR3 bases are TGTGCTAGTGGTTTGAGTCTTTTGGGGGAGACCCAGTACTTC. It codes for CASGLSLLGETQYF.

This clonotype was picked up one time. One junction end does not reproduce the germline sequence, and a read error may be involved. The gene calls are TRBV15 and TRBJ1-5, with TRBD1 matching 8 bases. The length of the CDR3 is 16 residues. Germline V CDR1 and CDR2: LNHNV, YYDKDF (reference sequence). CDR3 residues: CATSREQGGSSQPQHF. CDR3 DNA sequence: TGTGCTACCAGCAGAGAACAGGGGGGCAGTTCGCAGCCCCAGCATTTT.

This chain links TRBV5-1 with TRBJ2-3; 10 bases map to TRBD2. Germline CDR1 is SGHRS and CDR2 is YFSETQ. CDR3 size: 14 residues. With V trimmed by 0 bases and J by 5 bases, 0 bases remained unmatched. The CDR3 sequence is CASSLEREGDTQYF. The CDR3 DNA is TGCGCCAGCAGCTTGGAGCGGGAGGGAGATACGCAGTATTTT.

The rearrangement uses TRBV12-3 or TRBV12-4 and TRBJ2-5, with 7 positions matching TRBD1. The DNA end favors TRBJ2-7, so the J call may be wrong. The CDR3 has 12 amino acids. The CDR3 DNA sequence: TGTGCCAGCAGTCCCGGGACAGTCGAGCAGTACTTC. Protein product: CASSPGTVEQYF.

This sequence joins TRBV5-1 and TRBJ2-5; D gene uncertain. In germline, CDR1 is SGHRS, CDR2 YFSETQ. V lost 4 bases, J lost 2 bases, and 9 bases lay in between. The CDR3 loop spans 13 amino acids. The DNA for the CDR3 is TGCGCCAGCAGCGAGGCATTACAAGAGACCCAGTACTTC. As protein: CASSEALQETQYF.

The gene calls are TRBV9 and TRBJ1-1; TRBD1 matches at 7 bases. Germline V gene sequence: CDR1 SGDLS, CDR2 YYNGEE. The V segment lost 4 bases and the J segment 2 bases; nucleotides outside the gene matches: 5. The CDR3 extends over 14 amino acids. The CDR3 protein is CASSLGQKNTEAFF. For the CDR3, the DNA is TGTGCCAGCAGCCTGGGACAGAAAAACACTGAAGCTTTCTTT.